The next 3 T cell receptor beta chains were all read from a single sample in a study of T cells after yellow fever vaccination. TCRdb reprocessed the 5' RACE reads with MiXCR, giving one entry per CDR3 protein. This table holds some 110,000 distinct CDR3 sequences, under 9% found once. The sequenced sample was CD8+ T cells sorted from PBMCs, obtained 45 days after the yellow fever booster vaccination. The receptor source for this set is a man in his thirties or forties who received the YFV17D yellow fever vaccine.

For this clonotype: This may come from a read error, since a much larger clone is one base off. The CDR3 loop is CVSSLGLAPFQETQYF. The CDR3 DNA reads TGTGTCAGCAGCTTAGGGCTAGCACCTTTCCAAGAGACCCAGTACTTC. The J gene is TRBJ2-5, the V gene TRBV7-6; D is possibly TRBD2 (5 bases). Germline CDR1 and CDR2: SGHVS and FNYEAQ. The CDR3 runs to 16 residues. Drawing the rest from reference TRBV7-6 and TRBJ2-5, the complete variable domain is GAGVSQSPRYKVTKRGQDVALRCDPISGHVSLYWYRQALGQGPEFLTYFNYEAQQDKSGLPNDRFSAERPEGSISTLTIQRTEQRDSAMYRCVSSLGLAPFQETQYFGPGTRLLVL.

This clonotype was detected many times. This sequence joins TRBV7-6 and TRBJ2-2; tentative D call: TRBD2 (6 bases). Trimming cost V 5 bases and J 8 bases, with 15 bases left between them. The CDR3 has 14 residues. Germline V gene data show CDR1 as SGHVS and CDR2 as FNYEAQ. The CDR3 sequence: CASSPTGGVGELFF. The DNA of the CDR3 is TGTGCCAGCAGCCCAACCGGCGGGGTTGGGGAGCTGTTTTTT.

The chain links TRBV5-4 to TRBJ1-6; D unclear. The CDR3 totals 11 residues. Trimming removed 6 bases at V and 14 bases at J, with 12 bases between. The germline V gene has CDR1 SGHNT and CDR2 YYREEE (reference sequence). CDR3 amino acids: CASMHGGTLHF. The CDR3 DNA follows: TGTGCCAGCATGCATGGCGGGACCCTCCACTTT.